One T cell receptor (beta chain) is described in this entry. This sample is drawn from a study of OX40 agonist ivuxolimab in advanced cancers. Measured with immunoSEQ multiplex PCR; TCRdb has only the in-frame clones, and not every one. The sample lists 40,000 to 50,000 clones, around 84% occurring once. Looked up from germline, CDR1 is MNHEY and CDR2 is SMNVEV (reference sequence). With 4 bases clipped from V and 10 bases from J, the junction kept 10 bases outside the gene matches. The CDR3 is 14 residues long. The sequence was obtained from an adult with an advanced solid tumor such as melanoma, head and neck, liver or kidney cancer. V gene TRBV27 combines with J gene TRBJ2-1; 7 bases align to TRBD2. The sequencing used CD4+ or CD8+ T cells sorted from blood, collected in a trial of the OX40 agonist ivuxolimab. As DNA, the CDR3 is TGTGCCAGCAGTTCCGGCGGGAGTTATCGGGAGCAGTTCTTC. This encodes CASSSGGSYREQFF.